This TCR beta chain was identified during a study of shared clonotypes between healthy human individuals. Here immunoSEQ multiplex PCR was the method, and the copy in TCRdb shows in-frame clones only, minus some. Altogether a few million clones are present, roughly nine tenths being singletons, with the ten largest covering over 0.12%. Study-level findings and limits: Donor scarcity curtailed the genetic and exposure-history diversity represented herein.

This CDR3 region has 14 residues. Trimming shortened V by 8 bases and J by 0 bases, and 14 bases separated the two germline ends. Per germline, CDR1 SGDLS and CDR2 YYNGEE. In the case of this clone: Its antigen is currently unknown.

Sequencing input: naive CD4+ T cells sorted from blood. Regarding subset: CD45RA+ positively selected. The origin of this receptor is a man aged 18 to 29 in good health. This rearrangement joins TRBV9 to TRBJ2-5; TRBD1 is a possible D gene (6 bases). CDR3: CASSPGHNQETQYF. The CDR3 DNA reads as TGTGCCAGTTCCCCGGGACATAACCAAGAGACCCAGTACTTC.